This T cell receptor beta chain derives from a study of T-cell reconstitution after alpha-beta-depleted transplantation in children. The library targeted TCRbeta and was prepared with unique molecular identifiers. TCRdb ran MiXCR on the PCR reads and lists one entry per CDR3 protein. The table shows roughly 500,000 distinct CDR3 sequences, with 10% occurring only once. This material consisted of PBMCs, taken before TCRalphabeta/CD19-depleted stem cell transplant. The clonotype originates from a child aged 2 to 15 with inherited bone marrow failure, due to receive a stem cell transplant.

CDR3 DNA: TGCAGTGCTAGTCAGGCTAGCGGGAGGAGTGAGCAGTTCTTC. It yields the protein CSASQASGRSEQFF. The rearrangement uses TRBV20-1 and TRBJ2-1, with 11 bases aligning to TRBD2. With V trimmed by 3 bases and J by 9 bases, 7 bases remained unmatched. Germline V CDR1 and CDR2: DFQATT, SNEGSKA (reference sequence). CDR3 size: 14 residues.